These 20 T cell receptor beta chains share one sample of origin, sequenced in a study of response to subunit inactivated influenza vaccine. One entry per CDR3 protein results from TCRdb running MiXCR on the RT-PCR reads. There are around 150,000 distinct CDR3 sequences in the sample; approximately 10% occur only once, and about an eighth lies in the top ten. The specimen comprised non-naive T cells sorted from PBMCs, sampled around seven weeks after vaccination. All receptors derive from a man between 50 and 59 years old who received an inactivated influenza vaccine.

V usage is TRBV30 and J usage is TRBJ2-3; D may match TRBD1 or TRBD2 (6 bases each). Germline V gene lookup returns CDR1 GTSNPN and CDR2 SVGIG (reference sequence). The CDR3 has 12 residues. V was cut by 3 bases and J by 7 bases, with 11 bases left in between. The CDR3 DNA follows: TGTGCCTGGAGCTCGGGGGCGAATACGCAGTATTTT. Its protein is CAWSSGANTQYF.

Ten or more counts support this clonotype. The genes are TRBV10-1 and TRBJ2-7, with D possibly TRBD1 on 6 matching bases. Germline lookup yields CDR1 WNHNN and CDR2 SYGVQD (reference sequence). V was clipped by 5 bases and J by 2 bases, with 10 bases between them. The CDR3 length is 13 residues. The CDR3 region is CASSRDNTYEQYF. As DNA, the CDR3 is TGCGCCAGCAGTCGGGACAATACCTACGAGCAGTACTTC.

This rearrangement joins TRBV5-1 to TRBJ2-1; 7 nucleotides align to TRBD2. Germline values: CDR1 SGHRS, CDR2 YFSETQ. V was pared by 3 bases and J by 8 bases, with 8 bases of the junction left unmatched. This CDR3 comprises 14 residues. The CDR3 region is CASSSAGTNDEQFF. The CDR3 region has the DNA TGCGCCAGCAGCTCAGCCGGGACTAACGATGAGCAGTTCTTC.

CDR3 protein: CASIQGYEQYF. The CDR3 bases are TGTGCCAGCATCCAGGGCTACGAGCAGTACTTC. The V call is TRBV2, the J call TRBJ2-7; D might be TRBD1 (5 bases). CDR3 length: 11 amino acids. V was clipped by 7 bases and J by 3 bases, with 7 bases between them. Germline V gives CDR1 SNHLY, CDR2 FYNNEI.

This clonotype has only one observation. The CDR3 bases are TGCGCCAGCAGTCCCACCTTTCAGGCCTTTACACAGGAAGGCGAGCAGTACTTC. It specifies CASSPTFQAFTQEGEQYF. This chain uses TRBV5-1 with TRBJ2-7, with TRBD1 as a possible D gene (5 bases). The germline V and J ends were trimmed by 5 bases and 6 bases, with 30 bases remaining between them. This CDR3 has 18 residues. Germline CDR1 is SGHRS and CDR2 is YFSETQ.

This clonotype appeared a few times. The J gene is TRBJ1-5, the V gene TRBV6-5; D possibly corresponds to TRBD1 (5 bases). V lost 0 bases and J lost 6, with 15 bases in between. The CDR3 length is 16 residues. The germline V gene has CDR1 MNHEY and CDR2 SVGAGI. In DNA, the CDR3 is TGTGCCAGCAGTTACTCAGCAGGGAGGTATGGTCAGCCCCAGCATTTT. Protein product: CASSYSAGRYGQPQHF.

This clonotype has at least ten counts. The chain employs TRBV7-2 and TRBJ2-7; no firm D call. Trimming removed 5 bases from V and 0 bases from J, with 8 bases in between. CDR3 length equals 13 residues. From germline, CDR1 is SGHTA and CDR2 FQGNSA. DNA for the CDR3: TGTGCCAGCAGCCACCAATCCTCCTACGAGCAGTACTTC. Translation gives CASSHQSSYEQYF.

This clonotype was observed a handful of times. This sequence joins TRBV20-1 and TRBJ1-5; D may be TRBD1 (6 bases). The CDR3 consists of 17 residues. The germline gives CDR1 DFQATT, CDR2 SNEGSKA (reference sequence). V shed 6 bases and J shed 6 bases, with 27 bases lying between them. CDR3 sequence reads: CSAQQKWRAGARQPQHF. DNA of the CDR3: TGCAGTGCGCAACAAAAATGGCGGGCAGGGGCGCGTCAGCCCCAGCATTTT.

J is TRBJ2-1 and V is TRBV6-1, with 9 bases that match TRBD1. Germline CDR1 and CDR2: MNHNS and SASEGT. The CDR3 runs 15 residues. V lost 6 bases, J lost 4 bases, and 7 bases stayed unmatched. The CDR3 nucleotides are TGTGCCAGCAGACCAAGACAGGGGGGATACAATGAGCAGTTCTTC. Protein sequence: CASRPRQGGYNEQFF.

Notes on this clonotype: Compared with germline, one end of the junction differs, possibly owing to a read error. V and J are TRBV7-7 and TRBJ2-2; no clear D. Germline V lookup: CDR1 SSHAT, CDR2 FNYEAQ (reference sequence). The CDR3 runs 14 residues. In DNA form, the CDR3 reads TGTGCTAGCAGCTTAGCCTTTAATACCGGGGAGCTGTTTTTT. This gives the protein CASSLAFNTGELFF.

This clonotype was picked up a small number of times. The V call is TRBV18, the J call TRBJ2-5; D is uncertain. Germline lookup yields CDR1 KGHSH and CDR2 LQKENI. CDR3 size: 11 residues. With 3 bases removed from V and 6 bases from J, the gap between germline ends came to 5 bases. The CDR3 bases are TGTGCCAGCTCACCCCAGCAGACCCAGTACTTC. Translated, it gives CASSPQQTQYF.

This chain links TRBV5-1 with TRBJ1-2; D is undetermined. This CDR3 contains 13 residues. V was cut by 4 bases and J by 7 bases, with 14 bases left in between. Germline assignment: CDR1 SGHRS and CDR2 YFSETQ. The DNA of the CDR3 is TGCGCCAGCAGCGCGGACCCCTTTTTTGGCTACACCTTC. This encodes CASSADPFFGYTF.

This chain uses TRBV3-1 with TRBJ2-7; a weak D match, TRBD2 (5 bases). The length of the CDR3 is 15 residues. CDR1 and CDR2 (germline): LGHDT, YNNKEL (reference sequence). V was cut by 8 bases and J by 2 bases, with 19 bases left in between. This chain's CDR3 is CASSQEVPFTYEQYF. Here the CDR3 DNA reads TGTGCCAGCTCCCAGGAGGTGCCTTTTACCTACGAGCAGTACTTC.

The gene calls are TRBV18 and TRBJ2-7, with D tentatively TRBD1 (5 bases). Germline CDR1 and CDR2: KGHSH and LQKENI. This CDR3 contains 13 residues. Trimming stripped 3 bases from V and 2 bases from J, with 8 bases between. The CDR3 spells CASSPTQAYEQYF. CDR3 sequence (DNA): TGTGCCAGCTCACCCACACAGGCCTACGAGCAGTACTTC.

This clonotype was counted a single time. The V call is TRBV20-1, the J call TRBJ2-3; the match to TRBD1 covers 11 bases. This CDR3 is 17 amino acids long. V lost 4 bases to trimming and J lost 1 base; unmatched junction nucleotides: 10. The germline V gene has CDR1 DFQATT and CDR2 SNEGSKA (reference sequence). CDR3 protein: CSAKGQGAFGGTDTQYF. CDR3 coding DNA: TGCAGTGCTAAAGGACAGGGGGCATTCGGCGGCACAGATACGCAGTATTTT.

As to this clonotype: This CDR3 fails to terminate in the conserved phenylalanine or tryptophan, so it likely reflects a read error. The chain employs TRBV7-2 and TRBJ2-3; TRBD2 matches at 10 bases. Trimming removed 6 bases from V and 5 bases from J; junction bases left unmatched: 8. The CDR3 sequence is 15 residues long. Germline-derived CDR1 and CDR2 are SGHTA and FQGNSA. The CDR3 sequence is CASRRASGSGDTQYY. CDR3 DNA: TGTGCCAGCAGAAGGGCTAGCGGGAGTGGAGATACGCAGTATTAT.

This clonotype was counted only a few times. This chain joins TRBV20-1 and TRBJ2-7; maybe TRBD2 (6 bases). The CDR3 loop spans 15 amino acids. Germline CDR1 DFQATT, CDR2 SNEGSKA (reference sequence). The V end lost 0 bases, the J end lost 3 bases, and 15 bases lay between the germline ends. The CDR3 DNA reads TGCAGTGCTAGAGATCCTTCTAGCGCTTACTACGAGCAGTACTTC. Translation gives CSARDPSSAYYEQYF.

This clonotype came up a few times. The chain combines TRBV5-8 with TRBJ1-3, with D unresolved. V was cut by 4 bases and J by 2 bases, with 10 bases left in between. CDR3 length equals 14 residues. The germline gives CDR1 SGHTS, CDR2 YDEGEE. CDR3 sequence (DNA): TGTGCCAGCAGCCTCTGGTCCCCTGGAAACACCATATATTTT. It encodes CASSLWSPGNTIYF.

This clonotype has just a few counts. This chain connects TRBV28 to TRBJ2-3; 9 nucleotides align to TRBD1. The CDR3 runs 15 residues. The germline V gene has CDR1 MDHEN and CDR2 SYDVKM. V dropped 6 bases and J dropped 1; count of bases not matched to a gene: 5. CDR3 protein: CASRMRDRGTDTQYF. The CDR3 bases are TGTGCCAGCAGAATGCGGGACAGGGGCACAGATACGCAGTATTTT.

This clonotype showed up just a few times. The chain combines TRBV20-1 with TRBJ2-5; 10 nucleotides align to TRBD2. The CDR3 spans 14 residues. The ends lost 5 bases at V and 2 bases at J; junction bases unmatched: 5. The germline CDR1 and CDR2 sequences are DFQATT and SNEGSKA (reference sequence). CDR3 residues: CSASQAGGQETQYF. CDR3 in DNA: TGCAGTGCTTCCCAAGCGGGGGGGCAAGAGACCCAGTACTTC.